Following are 27 T cell receptor beta chains from one sample sequenced in a study of T cell responses to AZD1222 COVID-19 vaccine. The assay was immunoSEQ multiplex PCR, and TCRdb's table has in-frame clones only and misses some. The data contain roughly 140,000 clones, about 87% of them singletons. The specimen was peripheral blood, collected on day 0 of AZD1222 vaccination. All receptors derive from an adult in good health.

The sample holds one count of this clone. The chain combines TRBV5-4 with TRBJ1-2; D is ambiguous. Deletions cut 7 bases from V and 8 bases from J, with 21 bases between. From germline, CDR1 is SGHNT and CDR2 YYREEE (reference sequence). The CDR3 contains 14 residues. CDR3: CASRSSGGLQGYTF. In DNA, the CDR3 is TGTGCCAGCCGGTCTTCTGGAGGGCTCCAGGGCTACACCTTC.

This clone was detected a few times. The V call is TRBV7-9, the J call TRBJ1-5, with a tentative D call TRBD1 (6 bases). In germline, CDR1 is SEHNR, CDR2 FQNEAQ (reference sequence). V was trimmed by 5 bases and J by 5 bases, leaving 19 bases between them. This CDR3 has 16 residues. This chain's CDR3 is CASSLPGTQVYQPQHF. CDR3 nucleotide sequence: TGTGCCAGCAGCCTGCCCGGGACACAAGTCTATCAGCCCCAGCATTTT.

The chain joins TRBV2 to TRBJ2-7; the match to TRBD2 covers 8 bases. CDR3 length: 12 amino acids. Germline CDR1 and CDR2: SNHLY and FYNNEI. The V and J ends lost 9 bases and 7 bases, in that order; junction bases with no gene match: 8. In DNA, the CDR3 is TGTGCCAGTTGTTCGGGGGGGAGGGAGCAGTACTTC. Translating gives CASCSGGREQYF.

Of note for this clone: The same CDR3 can be traced to other DNA sequences in this sample. The chain employs TRBV6-5 and TRBJ2-3; D uncertain. This CDR3 has 12 residues. Germline CDR1 MNHEY, CDR2 SVGAGI. Trimming stripped 0 bases from V and 6 bases from J, with 4 bases between. CDR3: CASSYSGDTQYF. CDR3 bases: TGTGCCAGCAGTTACTCCGGCGATACGCAGTATTTT.

V gene TRBV7-9 combines with J gene TRBJ1-2, with D maybe TRBD1 (5 bases). V was trimmed by 5 bases and J by 2 bases, leaving 12 bases between them. CDR1 is SEHNR and CDR2 is FQNEAQ in the germline V gene (reference sequence). This CDR3 spans 14 amino acids. CDR3 region: CASSRGPENYGYTF. The CDR3, as DNA: TGTGCCAGCAGCAGGGGACCCGAAAACTATGGCTACACCTTC.

This clone has a single count. The V gene is TRBV19, the J gene TRBJ2-7; D is uncertain. The ends were cut back, 0 bases at V and 4 bases at J, with 16 bases in the middle. The CDR3 is 16 residues long. Germline CDR1 reads LNHDA; CDR2 reads SQIVND (reference sequence). The CDR3 bases are TGTGCCAGTAGTATAGAGGCCGGTGCGAGATCTTACGAGCAGTACTTC. Encoded protein: CASSIEAGARSYEQYF.

The rearrangement links TRBV27 to TRBJ1-1; a weak D match, TRBD1 (6 bases). This CDR3 has 13 residues. Germline V gives CDR1 MNHEY, CDR2 SMNVEV (reference sequence). V gave up 8 bases and J gave up 1 base, with 11 bases separating them. The CDR3 DNA follows: TGTGCCAGCGGGACACTACCGAACACTGAAGCTTTCTTT. Protein sequence: CASGTLPNTEAFF.

This chain connects TRBV7-8 to TRBJ1-2, with D perhaps matching TRBD1 (6 bases). V gave up 5 bases and J gave up 8 bases, with 12 bases separating them. The CDR3 is 12 residues long. The germline V gene encodes CDR1 SGHVS and CDR2 FQNEAQ. The CDR3, as DNA: TGTGCCAGCAGCCAGGACAGCCTGGGCTACACCTTC. Its translation is CASSQDSLGYTF. Full variable domain (rest looked up from reference TRBV7-8 and TRBJ1-2): GAGVSQSPRYKVAKRGQDVALRCDPISGHVSLFWYQQALGQGPEFLTYFQNEAQLDKSGLPSDRFFAERPEGSVSTLKIQRTQQEDSAVYLCASSQDSLGYTFGSGTRLTVV.

The chain has TRBV30 and TRBJ1-2, with TRBD1 matching 7 bases. Germline values: CDR1 GTSNPN, CDR2 SVGIG (reference sequence). This CDR3 is 15 amino acids long. V shed 4 bases, J shed 8 bases, and the junction held 16 bases outside the gene matches. The CDR3 loop is CAWITITGQSQGYTF. CDR3 DNA: TGTGCCTGGATAACCATTACGGGACAGTCGCAAGGCTACACCTTC.

V gene TRBV30 combines with J gene TRBJ1-5; D is perhaps TRBD1 (5 bases). CDR1 GTSNPN and CDR2 SVGIG come from the germline V gene (reference sequence). There are 15 residues in the CDR3. Trimming shortened V by 1 base and J by 3 bases, and 13 bases separated the two germline ends. The DNA of the CDR3 is TGTGCCTGGAGTGCTCCGGGACTGCACAATCAGCCCCAGCATTTT. This sequence encodes CAWSAPGLHNQPQHF.

The chain links TRBV5-6 to TRBJ1-5; no reliable D call. The CDR3 contains 13 residues. Trimming shortened V by 3 bases and J by 2 bases, and 6 bases separated the two germline ends. The germline V gene encodes CDR1 SGHDT and CDR2 YYEEEE. CDR3 region: CASSWQGNQPQHF. The CDR3 DNA is TGTGCCAGCAGCTGGCAGGGCAATCAGCCCCAGCATTTT.

The rearrangement joins TRBV12-5 to TRBJ2-3; 7 bases agree with TRBD1. The CDR3 runs to 17 residues. CDR1 LGHNT and CDR2 FRNRAP come from the germline V gene. J was trimmed by 0 bases and V by 1 base; bases with no gene match: 7. The CDR3 reads CASGLEGAAASTDTQYF. For the CDR3, the DNA is TGTGCTAGTGGTTTGGAGGGGGCGGCGGCTAGCACAGATACGCAGTATTTT. Filled out from reference TRBV12-5 and TRBJ2-3, the complete variable domain reads DARVTQTPRHKVTEMGQEVTMRCQPILGHNTVFWYRQTMMQGLELLAYFRNRAPLDDSGMPKDRFSAEMPDATLATLKIQPSEPRDSAVYFCASGLEGAAASTDTQYFGPGTRLTVL.

The chain employs TRBV12-3 or TRBV12-4 and TRBJ1-2; TRBD1 is a possible D gene (5 bases). The CDR3 length is 13 residues. Trimming stripped 5 bases from V and 7 bases from J, with 14 bases between. The CDR3 protein is CASSRARQGGYTF. As DNA, the CDR3 is TGTGCCAGCAGTCGGGCCCGGCAGGGTGGCTACACCTTC.

The V and J genes are TRBV5-6 and TRBJ2-5; unclear D gene. This CDR3 is built from 12 residues. In germline, CDR1 is SGHDT, CDR2 YYEEEE. The V gene lost 4 bases and the J gene lost 3 bases, with 7 bases spanning the gap. The CDR3 here is CASSRTKETQYF. CDR3 coding DNA: TGTGCCAGCAGCCGGACGAAAGAGACCCAGTACTTC. The full variable domain, completed using reference TRBV5-6 and TRBJ2-5, is DAGVTQSPTHLIKTRGQQVTLRCSPKSGHDTVSWYQQALGQGPQFIFQYYEEEERQRGNFPDRFSGHQFPNYSSELNVNALLLGDSALYLCASSRTKETQYFGPGTRLLVL.

This sequence joins TRBV6-5 and TRBJ1-1, with D uncertain. There are 15 residues in the CDR3. Germline CDR1 MNHEY, CDR2 SVGAGI. Trimming took off 2 bases at V and 3 bases at J, with 13 bases between the two ends. This CDR3 reads CASSYSSDSYTEAFF. The CDR3 nucleotides are TGTGCCAGCAGTTACAGTTCCGACTCTTACACTGAAGCTTTCTTT.

This sequence joins TRBV5-8 and TRBJ1-2; D uncertain. CDR1 SGHTS and CDR2 YDEGEE come from the germline V gene. The CDR3 loop spans 15 amino acids. V was cut by 5 bases and J by 4 bases, with 18 bases left in between. The CDR3 sequence: CASSSDPQTSYGYTF. The CDR3, as DNA: TGTGCCAGCAGTTCAGATCCACAGACAAGCTATGGCTACACCTTC.

The chain joins TRBV5-6 to TRBJ2-5, with 11 positions matching TRBD1. The trim removed 4 bases at V and 4 bases at J, leaving 6 bases unmatched. Germline V gene sequence: CDR1 SGHDT, CDR2 YYEEEE. The CDR3 is made up of 15 amino acids. CDR3 residues: CASSPTGTGGETQYF. The CDR3 bases are TGTGCCAGCAGCCCTACTGGGACAGGGGGAGAGACCCAGTACTTC.

The CDR3 is CASSLIKQGYGYTF. In DNA, the CDR3 is TGTGCCAGCAGCTTGATAAAACAGGGGTACGGCTACACCTTC. The chain combines TRBV7-8 with TRBJ1-2, with TRBD1 matching 7 bases. This CDR3 has 14 residues. V dropped 3 bases and J dropped 8; count of bases not matched to a gene: 9. Germline V lookup: CDR1 SGHVS, CDR2 FQNEAQ.

V gene TRBV5-4 combines with J gene TRBJ1-2; 7 bases match TRBD1. The V gene end was trimmed by 4 bases and the J gene end by 4 bases; junction bases not matched to a gene: 4. Germline V CDR1 and CDR2: SGHNT, YYREEE (reference sequence). The CDR3 runs 13 residues. Here the CDR3 reads CASSRDRVYGYTF. Here the CDR3 DNA reads TGTGCCAGCAGCAGAGACAGGGTCTATGGCTACACCTTC.

The J gene is TRBJ2-1, the V gene TRBV24-1, with D perhaps TRBD1 or TRBD2 (5 bases each). The ends were cut back, 4 bases at V and 6 bases at J, with 9 bases in the middle. Germline CDR1 KGHDR, CDR2 SFDVKD. The CDR3 contains 13 residues. This CDR3 reads CATSDGTGNEQFF. The CDR3 DNA follows: TGTGCCACCAGTGACGGGACCGGCAATGAGCAGTTCTTC.

The chain links TRBV9 to TRBJ2-2; no definite D call. CDR1 and CDR2 (germline): SGDLS, YYNGEE. V was cut by 5 bases and J by 0 bases, with 14 bases left in between. The CDR3 is 16 amino acids. The chain's CDR3 is CASSPLATPNTGELFF. CDR3 coding DNA: TGTGCCAGCAGTCCTCTGGCCACTCCGAACACCGGGGAGCTGTTTTTT.

This CDR3 reads CSASERGQSSYGYTF. The CDR3 DNA follows: TGCAGTGCTAGTGAACGGGGACAGTCCTCGTATGGCTACACCTTC. The gene calls are TRBV20-1 and TRBJ1-2; 7 bases line up with TRBD1. The J segment lost 5 bases and the V segment lost 3 bases, leaving 12 bases of the junction unmatched. From germline, CDR1 is DFQATT and CDR2 SNEGSKA (reference sequence). The CDR3 is 15 amino acids.

The rearrangement joins TRBV6-2 or TRBV6-3 to TRBJ1-1, with 10 bases that match TRBD1. CDR1 and CDR2 (germline): MNHEY, SVGEGT. The CDR3 runs 16 residues. After removal of 5 bases from V and 0 bases from J, the junction contained 6 bases not matched to a gene. The CDR3, as DNA: TGTGCCAGCAGTGATGCCGGGACAGGGGTGAACACTGAAGCTTTCTTT. It specifies CASSDAGTGVNTEAFF.

The chain is built from TRBV19 and TRBJ1-5; 9 bases fit TRBD1. The germline V gene encodes CDR1 LNHDA and CDR2 SQIVND (reference sequence). V was pared by 2 bases and J by 6 bases, with 17 bases of the junction left unmatched. The CDR3 is 19 amino acids. The chain's CDR3 is CASSILFSGRDREGQPQHF. The CDR3, as DNA: TGTGCCAGTAGTATATTATTCAGTGGCCGGGACAGGGAGGGTCAGCCCCAGCATTTT.

V is TRBV29-1 and J is TRBJ2-1; D gene uncertain. This CDR3 is built from 14 residues. With 4 bases removed from V and 3 bases from J, the gap between germline ends came to 13 bases. The V gene's germline CDR1 is SQVTM and CDR2 ANQGSEA. CDR3 DNA sequence: TGCAGCGTTGGAGTACGCGCTGACTACAATGAGCAGTTCTTC. Translating it yields CSVGVRADYNEQFF.

The gene calls are TRBV2 and TRBJ2-1, with a possible D match to TRBD1 (6 bases). The CDR3 totals 13 residues. Germline loops: CDR1 SNHLY, CDR2 FYNNEI. The germline V and J ends were trimmed by 8 bases and 5 bases, with 13 bases remaining between them. The CDR3 region is CASVRGGHNEQFF. In DNA, the CDR3 is TGTGCCAGCGTCAGAGGGGGACACAATGAGCAGTTCTTC.

This sequence joins TRBV15 and TRBJ1-1; 8 bases map to TRBD1. Germline V gives CDR1 LNHNV, CDR2 YYDKDF (reference sequence). V trimming: 1 base; J trimming: 1 base; junction bases outside the gene matches: 2. The CDR3 loop spans 15 amino acids. CDR3 sequence reads: CATSRAGTGNTEAFF. The CDR3 nucleotides are TGTGCCACCAGCAGAGCCGGGACAGGGAACACTGAAGCTTTCTTT.